The present T cell receptor beta chain was sequenced within a study of blood T cell repertoires in COVID-19. On the study more broadly: PBMCs, B-cell-depleted T cells, or T cells provided the cDNA or gDNA that made up the material.

The CDR3 loop spans 16 amino acids. Germline-derived CDR1 and CDR2 are MNHEY and SVGEGT. The V end was cut by 3 bases, the J end by 0 bases, with 11 bases between. Sequencing used immunoSEQ multiplex PCR; TCRdb keeps in-frame clones, though not all of them. The data contain around 72,000 clones, roughly 80% of them seen just once; the ten biggest clones take up roughly 18%. Specimen: peripheral blood. The receptor comes from a woman older than 75 with acute or convalescent COVID-19. This chain joins TRBV6-2 or TRBV6-3 and TRBJ1-4; D might be TRBD1 (5 bases). Here the CDR3 DNA reads TGTGCCAGCAGTTATCCCGCAGGGTCAACTAATGAAAAACTGTTTTTT. Residues: CASSYPAGSTNEKLFF.